This T cell receptor (beta chain) came from a study of blood T cell repertoires in COVID-19. Notes on this clone: This CDR3 is also generated by other DNA sequences in the sample.

Sequencing was performed with immunoSEQ multiplex PCR; in TCRdb, only in-frame clones are kept and a portion is missing. The sample has around 40,000 clones, roughly 81% seen once. The V gene's germline CDR1 is SGHVS and CDR2 FQNEAQ. The CDR3 sequence is 14 residues long. J lost 5 bases, V lost 1 base, and 4 bases had no gene match. The chain uses TRBV7-8 and TRBJ2-5, with TRBD1 matching 7 bases. Sequencing was performed on peripheral blood. The sequence was obtained from a human donor in a cohort sampled during active COVID-19. CDR3: CASSLGGGRETQYF. Here the CDR3 DNA reads TGTGCCAGCAGCTTAGGAGGGGGCCGGGAGACCCAGTACTTC.